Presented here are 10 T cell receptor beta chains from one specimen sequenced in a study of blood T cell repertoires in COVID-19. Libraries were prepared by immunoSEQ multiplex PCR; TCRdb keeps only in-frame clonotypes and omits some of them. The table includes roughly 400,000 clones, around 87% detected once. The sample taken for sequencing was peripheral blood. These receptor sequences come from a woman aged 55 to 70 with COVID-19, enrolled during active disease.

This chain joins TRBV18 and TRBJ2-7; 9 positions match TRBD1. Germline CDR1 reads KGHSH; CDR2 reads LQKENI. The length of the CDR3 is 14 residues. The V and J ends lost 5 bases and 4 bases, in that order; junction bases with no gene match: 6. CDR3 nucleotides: TGTGCCAGCTCAACAGGGGGCGCGGGATACGAGCAGTACTTC. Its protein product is CASSTGGAGYEQYF.

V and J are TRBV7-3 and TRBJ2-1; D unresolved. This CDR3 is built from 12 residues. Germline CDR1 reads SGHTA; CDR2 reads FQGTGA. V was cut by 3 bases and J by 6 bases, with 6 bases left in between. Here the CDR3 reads CASSLGFNEQFF. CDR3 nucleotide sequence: TGTGCCAGCAGCTTGGGCTTCAATGAGCAGTTCTTC.

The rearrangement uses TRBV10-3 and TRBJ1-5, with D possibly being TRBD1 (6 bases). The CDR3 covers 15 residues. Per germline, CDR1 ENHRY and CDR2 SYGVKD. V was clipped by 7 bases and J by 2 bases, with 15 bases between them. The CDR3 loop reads CAIKGGGEGNQPQHF. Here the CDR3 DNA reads TGTGCCATCAAAGGAGGGGGGGAGGGCAATCAGCCCCAGCATTTT.

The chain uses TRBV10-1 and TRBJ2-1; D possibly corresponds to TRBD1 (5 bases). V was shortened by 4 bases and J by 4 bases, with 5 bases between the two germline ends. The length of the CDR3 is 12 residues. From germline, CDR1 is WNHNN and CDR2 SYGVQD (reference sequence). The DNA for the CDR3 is TGCGCCAGCAGTGGACAGTACAATGAGCAGTTCTTC. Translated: CASSGQYNEQFF.

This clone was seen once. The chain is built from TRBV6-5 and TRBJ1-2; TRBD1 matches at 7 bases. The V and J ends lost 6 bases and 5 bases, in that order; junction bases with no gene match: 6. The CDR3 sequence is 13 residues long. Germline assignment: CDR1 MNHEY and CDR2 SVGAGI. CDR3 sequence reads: CASSPGQNYGYTF. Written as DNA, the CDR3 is TGTGCCAGCAGCCCGGGACAGAATTATGGCTACACCTTC.

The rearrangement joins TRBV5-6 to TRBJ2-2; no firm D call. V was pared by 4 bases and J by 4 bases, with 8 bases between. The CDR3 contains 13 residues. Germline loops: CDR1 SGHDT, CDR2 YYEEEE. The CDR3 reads CASSPLGTGELFF. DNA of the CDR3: TGTGCCAGCAGCCCCCTCGGCACCGGGGAGCTGTTTTTT.

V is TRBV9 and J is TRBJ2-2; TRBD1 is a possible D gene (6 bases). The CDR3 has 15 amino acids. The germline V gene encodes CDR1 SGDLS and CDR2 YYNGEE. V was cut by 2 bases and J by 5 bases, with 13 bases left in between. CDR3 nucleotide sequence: TGTGCCAGCAGCGTTGCGACAGGAGCAACCGGGGAGCTGTTTTTT. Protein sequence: CASSVATGATGELFF.

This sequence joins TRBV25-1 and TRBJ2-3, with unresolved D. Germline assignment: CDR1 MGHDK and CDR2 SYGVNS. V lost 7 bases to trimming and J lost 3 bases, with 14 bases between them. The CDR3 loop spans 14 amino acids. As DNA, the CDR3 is TGTGCCAGCAATTCCCTGGGCAGAACAGATACGCAGTATTTT. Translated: CASNSLGRTDTQYF.

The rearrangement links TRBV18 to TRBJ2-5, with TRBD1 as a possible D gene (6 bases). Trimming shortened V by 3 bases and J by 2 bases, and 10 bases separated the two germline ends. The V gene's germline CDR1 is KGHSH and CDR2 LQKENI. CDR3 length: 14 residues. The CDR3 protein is CASSPRTVQETQYF. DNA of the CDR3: TGTGCCAGCTCACCGCGGACAGTTCAAGAGACCCAGTACTTC. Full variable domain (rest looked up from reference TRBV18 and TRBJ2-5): NAGVMQNPRHLVRRRGQEARLRCSPMKGHSHVYWYRQLPEEGLKFMVYLQKENIIDESGMPKERFSAEFPKEGPSILRIQQVVRGDSAAYFCASSPRTVQETQYFGPGTRLLVL.

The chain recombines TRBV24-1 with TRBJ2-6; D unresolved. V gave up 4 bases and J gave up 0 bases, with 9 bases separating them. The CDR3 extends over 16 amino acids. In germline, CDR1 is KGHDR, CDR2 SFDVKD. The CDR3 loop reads CATSDSQFSGANVLTF. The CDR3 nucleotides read TGTGCCACCAGTGACAGTCAATTCTCTGGGGCCAACGTCCTGACTTTC.